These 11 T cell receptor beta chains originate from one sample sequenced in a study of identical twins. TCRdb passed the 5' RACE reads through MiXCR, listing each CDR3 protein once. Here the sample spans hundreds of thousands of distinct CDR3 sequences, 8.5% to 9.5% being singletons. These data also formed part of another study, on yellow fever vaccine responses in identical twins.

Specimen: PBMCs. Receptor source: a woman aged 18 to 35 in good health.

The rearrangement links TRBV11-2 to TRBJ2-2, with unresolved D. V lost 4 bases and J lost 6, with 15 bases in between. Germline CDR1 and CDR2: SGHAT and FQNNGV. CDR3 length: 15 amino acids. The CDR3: CASSSFPRVPGELFF. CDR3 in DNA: TGTGCCAGCAGCTCCTTTCCCCGGGTCCCCGGGGAGCTGTTTTTT. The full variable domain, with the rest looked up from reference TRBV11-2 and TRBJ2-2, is EAGVAQSPRYKIIEKRQSVAFWCNPISGHATLYWYQQILGQGPKLLIQFQNNGVVDDSQLPKDRFSAERLKGVDSTLKIQPAKLEDSAVYLCASSSFPRVPGELFFGEGSRLTVL.

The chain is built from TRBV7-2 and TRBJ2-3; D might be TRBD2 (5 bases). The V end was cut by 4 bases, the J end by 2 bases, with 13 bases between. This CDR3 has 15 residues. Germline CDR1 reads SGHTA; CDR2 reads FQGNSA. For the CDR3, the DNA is TGTGCCAGCAGCTCGTTAGCGACCCTCACAGATACGCAGTATTTT. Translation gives CASSSLATLTDTQYF.

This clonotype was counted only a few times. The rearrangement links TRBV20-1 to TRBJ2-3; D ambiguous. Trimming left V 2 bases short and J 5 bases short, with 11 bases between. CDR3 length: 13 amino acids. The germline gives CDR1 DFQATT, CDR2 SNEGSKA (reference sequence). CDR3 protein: CSARWSVLDTQYF. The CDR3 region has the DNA TGCAGTGCTAGATGGTCGGTCCTAGATACGCAGTATTTT.

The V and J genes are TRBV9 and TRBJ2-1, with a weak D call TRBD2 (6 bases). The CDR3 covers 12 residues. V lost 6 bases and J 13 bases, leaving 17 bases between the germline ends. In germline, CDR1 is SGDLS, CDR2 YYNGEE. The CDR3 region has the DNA TGTGCCAGCACCAGTATCCGCGGGGAACAGTTCTTC. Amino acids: CASTSIRGEQFF. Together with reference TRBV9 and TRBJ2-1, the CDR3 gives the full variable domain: DSGVTQTPKHLITATGQRVTLRCSPRSGDLSVYWYQQSLDQGLQFLIQYYNGEERAKGNILERFSAQQFPDLHSELNLSSLELGDSALYFCASTSIRGEQFFGPGTRLTVL.

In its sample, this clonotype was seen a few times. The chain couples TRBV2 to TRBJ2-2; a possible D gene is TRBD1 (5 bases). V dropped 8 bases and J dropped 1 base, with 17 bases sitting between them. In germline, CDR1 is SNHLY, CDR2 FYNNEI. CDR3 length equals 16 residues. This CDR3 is CASRTFGARNTGELFF. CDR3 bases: TGTGCCAGCCGGACCTTTGGGGCTAGGAACACCGGGGAGCTGTTTTTT. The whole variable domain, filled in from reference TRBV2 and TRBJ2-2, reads EPEVTQTPSHQVTQMGQEVILRCVPISNHLYFYWYRQILGQKVEFLVSFYNNEISEKSEIFDDQFSVERPDGSNFTLKIRSTKLEDSAMYFCASRTFGARNTGELFFGEGSRLTVL.

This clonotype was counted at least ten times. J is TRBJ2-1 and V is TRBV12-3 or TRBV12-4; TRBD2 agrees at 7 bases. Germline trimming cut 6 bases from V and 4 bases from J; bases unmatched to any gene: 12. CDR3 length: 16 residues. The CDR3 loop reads CASRRNGASGYNEQFF. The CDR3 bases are TGTGCCAGCAGACGTAACGGGGCTAGCGGATACAATGAGCAGTTCTTC.

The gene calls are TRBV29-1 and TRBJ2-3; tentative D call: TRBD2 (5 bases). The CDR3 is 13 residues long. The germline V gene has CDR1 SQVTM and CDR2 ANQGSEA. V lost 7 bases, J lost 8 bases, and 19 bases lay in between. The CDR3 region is CSAPFEGDSTQYF. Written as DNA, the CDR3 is TGCAGCGCACCTTTCGAGGGCGATAGTACGCAGTATTTT.

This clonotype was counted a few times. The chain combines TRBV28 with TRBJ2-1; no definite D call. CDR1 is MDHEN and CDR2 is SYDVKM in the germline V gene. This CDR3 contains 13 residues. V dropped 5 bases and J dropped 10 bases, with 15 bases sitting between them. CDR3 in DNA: TGTGCCAGCAGTCCTGAGCTCAGAGGAGAGCAGTTCTTC. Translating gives CASSPELRGEQFF. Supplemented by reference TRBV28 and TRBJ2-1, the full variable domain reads DVKVTQSSRYLVKRTGEKVFLECVQDMDHENMFWYRQDPGLGLRLIYFSYDVKMKEKGDIPEGYSVSREKKERFSLILESASTNQTSMYLCASSPELRGEQFFGPGTRLTVL.

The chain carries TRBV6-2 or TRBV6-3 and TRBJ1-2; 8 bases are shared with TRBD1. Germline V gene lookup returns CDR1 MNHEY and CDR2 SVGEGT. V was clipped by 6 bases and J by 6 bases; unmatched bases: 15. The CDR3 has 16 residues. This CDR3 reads CASSQILGQGLNGYTF. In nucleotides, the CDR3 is TGTGCCAGCAGCCAAATCCTCGGACAGGGTTTAAATGGCTACACCTTC.

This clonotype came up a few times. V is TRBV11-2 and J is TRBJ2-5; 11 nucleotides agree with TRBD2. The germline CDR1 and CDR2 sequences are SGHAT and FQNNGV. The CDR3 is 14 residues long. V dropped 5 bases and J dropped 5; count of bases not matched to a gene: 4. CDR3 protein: CASSLWTSGETQYF. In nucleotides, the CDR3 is TGTGCCAGCAGCCTATGGACTAGCGGGGAGACCCAGTACTTC.

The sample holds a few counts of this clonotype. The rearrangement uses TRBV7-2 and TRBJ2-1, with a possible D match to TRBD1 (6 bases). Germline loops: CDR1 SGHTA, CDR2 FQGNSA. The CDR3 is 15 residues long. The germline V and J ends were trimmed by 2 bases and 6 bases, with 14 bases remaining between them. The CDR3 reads CASSLRQGLLNEQFF. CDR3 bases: TGTGCCAGCAGCTTACGGCAGGGGTTGCTCAATGAGCAGTTCTTC.